This T cell receptor beta chain was sequenced for a study of blood T cell repertoires in COVID-19. For the study at large: COVID-19 samples, acute and convalescent, were from the United States, Italy and Spain. Sources were T cells, B-cell-depleted T cells, or PBMCs; the material itself was cDNA or gDNA.

CDR1 is LNHDA and CDR2 is SQIVND in the germline V gene (reference sequence). V gave up 3 bases and J gave up 5 bases, with 22 bases separating them. The length of the CDR3 is 17 residues. All enrollees were about 18 to 89 years old and from 24 US areas. Under the authors' procedure: By means of reference gene primer amplification, nucleated cell counts were estimated. The data were produced by immunoSEQ multiplex PCR, yet TCRdb's version contains in-frame clones alone and is incomplete. That table is the source of V, J and clone size, and D and trimming were worked out from the DNA. The repertoire holds about 140,000 clones, with 70% to 85% as singletons.

This receptor was taken from a woman between 18 and 30 years old who had been exposed to COVID-19. The V gene is TRBV19, the J gene TRBJ1-2; no reliable D call. Sequenced material: PBMCs or T cells enriched from blood (not recorded which). The CDR3 is CASSMARPTPPIYGYTF. In nucleotides, the CDR3 is TGTGCCAGTAGTATGGCACGTCCAACGCCCCCCATATATGGCTACACCTTC.